The clone carrying this TCR beta chain was found a few times. This specimen comes from a study of identical twins. TCRdb reanalysed the 5' RACE reads using MiXCR and keeps one entry per CDR3 protein. The sample includes about 530,000 distinct CDR3 sequences, around 15% of them seen just once. This CDR3 has 17 residues. Germline trimming cut 2 bases from V and 5 bases from J; bases unmatched to any gene: 12. Germline CDR1 and CDR2: LGHNT and FRNRAP. Separately, the same data were catalogued under a study of yellow fever vaccine responses in identical twins.

This chain uses TRBV12-5 with TRBJ2-5, with 9 positions matching TRBD1. The material sequenced was CD4+ T cells sorted from blood. The clonotype was recovered from a woman between 18 and 29 years old in good health. The CDR3 bases are TGTGCTAGTGGTTTGCTGATGGACAGGGGCCTTGGTGAGACCCAGTACTTC. Protein: CASGLLMDRGLGETQYF. Full variable domain (missing parts from reference TRBV12-5 and TRBJ2-5): DARVTQTPRHKVTEMGQEVTMRCQPILGHNTVFWYRQTMMQGLELLAYFRNRAPLDDSGMPKDRFSAEMPDATLATLKIQPSEPRDSAVYFCASGLLMDRGLGETQYFGPGTRLLVL.